These T cell receptor beta chains were read from a single sample in a study of blood T cells in healthy people across ages. TCRdb independently ran MiXCR on the 5' RACE reads; one entry per CDR3 protein. The top ten clones hold 2.1% of a sample with roughly 2 million distinct CDR3 sequences, roughly 49% of them seen once. Sequencing input: blood. The source is a woman aged 40 to 49 in good health. CDR3s include the opening cysteine and the closing phenylalanine or tryptophan. The order of the fields is J gene, D gene, clone size, V gene, CDR3 DNA, CDR3 protein. The D gene is left open where the match is weak. Not every row has a clone size; where given, it reads once, few, many or a size class.

TRBJ2-5 TRBD2 NA TRBV3-1 TGTGCCAGCAGCCTCCCCCTGCGGGGGGAGGAGACCCAGTACTTC CASSLPLRGEETQYF
TRBJ2-7 TRBD2 NA TRBV20-1 TGCAGTGTCCTGACTAGCGACTCCTACGAGCAGTACTTC CSVLTSDSYEQYF
TRBJ2-1 TRBD2 NA TRBV6-2/TRBV6-3 TGTGCCAGCAGTTACGGTAGCGGGAGTGCCGGCTCCTACAATGAGCAGTTCTTC CASSYGSGSAGSYNEQFF
TRBJ1-6 NA NA TRBV4-3 TGCGCCAGCAGCCAAGTCGCGGACCGTTCACCCCTCCACTTT CASSQVADRSPLHF
TRBJ1-2 TRBD1 NA TRBV29-1 TGCAGCGTTGTTGGGCAGGGGGGGCGGCACGGCGGCTACACCTTC CSVVGQGGRHGGYTF
TRBJ2-1 NA NA TRBV27 TGTGCCAGTTATAGCGGTAATGAGCAGTTCTTC CASYSGNEQFF
TRBJ2-3 NA NA TRBV7-2 TGTGCCAGCAGCTCAGACCCGGGGGAGCTGGGTGATACGCAGTATTTT CASSSDPGELGDTQYF
TRBJ2-5 TRBD2 NA TRBV20-1 TGCAGTGCTGCGCCCCGCTTACTAGCGGGGGAAGAGACCCAGTACTTC CSAAPRLLAGEETQYF
TRBJ1-1 TRBD1 NA TRBV7-2 TGTGCCAGCAGCCATCAGGGGGCTGTCACTGAAGCTTTCTTT CASSHQGAVTEAFF
TRBJ2-1 TRBD2 NA TRBV4-2 TGTGCCAGCAGCCAAGCCCCCGGGACTAGGCCCCCTGAGCAGTTCTTC CASSQAPGTRPPEQFF
TRBJ2-7 NA NA TRBV16 TGTGCCAGCAGTAGAGGAGGCTACTACGAGCAGTACTTC CASSRGGYYEQYF
TRBJ1-2 NA NA TRBV29-1 TGCAGCGTTGAAACGGGAATTGGCTACACCTTC CSVETGIGYTF
TRBJ2-7 NA NA TRBV20-1 TGCGGTGCTAGCGACTACGAGCAGTACTTC CGASDYEQYF
TRBJ2-7 TRBD2 NA TRBV4-1 TGCGCCAGCAGCCACATCCTAGCGGGGCTCTACGAGCAGTACTTC CASSHILAGLYEQYF
TRBJ2-4 NA once TRBV6-1 TGTGCCAGCAGAGGTAGCCGGGGGCGGGGAAACATTCAGTACTTC CASRGSRGRGNIQYF
TRBJ2-7 TRBD1 once TRBV5-1 TGCGCCAGCAGCTTGGAGGTGAATTTAGTAGGCAGGGGGCTAAGGGAGCAGTACTTC CASSLEVNLVGRGLREQYF
TRBJ2-3 NA NA TRBV28 TGTGCCAGAGGTAGGGACTGCCGCTGCACAGATACGCAGTATTTT CARGRDCRCTDTQYF
TRBJ2-1 TRBD1 few TRBV4-2 TGTGCCAGCAGCCCAAGAGTCCAACAGGGGGCCTCCAATGAGCAGTTCTTC CASSPRVQQGASNEQFF
TRBJ2-3 TRBD1 NA TRBV6-5 TGTGCCAGCAGTACTACCAGGGGGCGCATCACAGATACGCAGTATTTT CASSTTRGRITDTQYF
TRBJ2-7 NA NA TRBV29-1 TGCAGCGTTGACGGCGTAGCTTACAATGAGCAGTACTTC CSVDGVAYNEQYF
TRBJ2-1 NA NA TRBV20-1 TGCAGTGCTAGCGTAAGGCGGGGGCCCTACAATGAGCAGTTCTTC CSASVRRGPYNEQFF
TRBJ2-3 NA few TRBV27 TGTGCCAGTTCCGGGACATTGACAGATACGCAGTATTTT CASSGTLTDTQYF
TRBJ1-4 NA NA TRBV20-1 TGCAGTGCTAGGGGGTTCTTTAATGAAAAACTGTTTTTT CSARGFFNEKLFF
TRBJ2-5 NA NA TRBV28 TGTGCCACCCTTCTGGAGACCCAGTACTTC CATLLETQYF
TRBJ2-7 NA few TRBV10-3 TGTGCCATCAGTGAGTTGGGGCAGGGGACGGTCGAGCAGTACTTC CAISELGQGTVEQYF
TRBJ2-5 TRBD1 few TRBV5-5 TGTGCCAGCAGCTCGGCCGGGACAGCAAATCAAGAGACCCAGTACTTC CASSSAGTANQETQYF
TRBJ2-3 NA NA TRBV15 TGTGCCACCAGCAGATCGAGCGACGTCCCAGATACGCAGTATTTT CATSRSSDVPDTQYF
TRBJ2-5 NA NA TRBV6-2/TRBV6-3 TGTGCCAGCTTTGGACAGTTCCAAGAGACCCAGTACTTC CASFGQFQETQYF
TRBJ2-1 NA NA TRBV7-9 TGTGCCAGCAGCTTAACCGTAGGCAATGGGCAGTTCTTC CASSLTVGNGQFF
TRBJ1-2 NA few TRBV7-6 TGTGCCAGCAGCTTAGCGAGGCCGGGCAGACCTAACTATGGCTACACCTTC CASSLARPGRPNYGYTF
TRBJ1-1 NA once TRBV5-1 TGCGCCAGCAGCTTGGTAACAGGGAGCACTGAAGCTTTCTTT CASSLVTGSTEAFF
TRBJ2-7 NA NA TRBV29-1 TGCGGCGTTGAAGGGCACTTCTCCTACGAGCAGTACTTC CGVEGHFSYEQYF
TRBJ1-2 NA once TRBV7-9 TGTGCCAGCAGGGCGGGACGGATTAACTATGGCTACACCTTC CASRAGRINYGYTF
TRBJ1-1 NA few TRBV7-2 TGTGCCAGCATCGCGCAGGGAATAACTGAAGCTTTCTTT CASIAQGITEAFF
TRBJ1-2 TRBD1 NA TRBV7-2 TGTGCCAGCAGCTTAATCAATTCAGGGGGGATGTGCACCTTC CASSLINSGGMCTF
TRBJ2-1 TRBD2 few TRBV29-1 TGCAGCGTCCACTTAACCAGACTAGCGGGTGCATACAATGAGCAGTTCTTC CSVHLTRLAGAYNEQFF
TRBJ2-1 TRBD2 NA TRBV2 TGTGCCAGCAGGGATACTAGCGGGGGCAAAAATGAGCAGTTCTTC CASRDTSGGKNEQFF
TRBJ2-3 TRBD1 few TRBV10-1 TGCGCCAGCAGTGATCTGGGACAGACCATAGGTGCGCAGTATTTT CASSDLGQTIGAQYF
TRBJ2-3 NA NA TRBV5-1 TGCGCCAGCGGCCGGGGGAGCGGGAGCACAGATACGCAGTATTTT CASGRGSGSTDTQYF
TRBJ2-5 TRBD2 many TRBV5-1 TGCGCCAGCAGCTATAGCGGGGCCTCCCAAGAGACCCAGTACTTC CASSYSGASQETQYF
TRBJ1-1 NA NA TRBV7-9 TGTGCCAGCAGAATAGCCGAGGGAGCTTTCTTT CASRIAEGAFF
TRBJ2-7 TRBD1 NA TRBV7-2 TGTGCCAGCAGCTTCCAAACAGGGGCCTACGAGCAGTACTTC CASSFQTGAYEQYF
TRBJ2-1 TRBD1 NA TRBV25-1 TGTGCCAGCACCCCCGGGACAGGACTTTACAATGAGCAGTTCTTC CASTPGTGLYNEQFF
TRBJ2-1 TRBD2 few TRBV20-1 TGCAGTGCCATAGAACGGCGGGGGGCGGACAATGAGCAGTTCTTC CSAIERRGADNEQFF
TRBJ2-5 NA NA TRBV7-2 TGTGCCAGCAGCTTAGGGAGGGCTGTGTTACCAGAGACCCAGTACTTC CASSLGRAVLPETQYF
TRBJ2-7 NA NA TRBV14 TGTGCCAGCAGCCAAGATTCGAGGCCCCCCTACGAGCAGTACTTC CASSQDSRPPYEQYF
TRBJ2-5 NA few TRBV7-2 TGTGCCAGCAGCTTAGTGCTGGTGGCGGCGACGGGGGAGACCCAGTACTTC CASSLVLVAATGETQYF
TRBJ2-4 TRBD2 NA TRBV6-5 TGTGCCAGCAGCTTTACTAGCGGGGGGGTGGGGGGAAACATTCAGTACTTC CASSFTSGGVGGNIQYF
TRBJ2-7 TRBD2 NA TRBV9 TGTGCCAGCAGCGTAGATTCGGGGGGGTCCTACGAGCAGTACTTC CASSVDSGGSYEQYF
TRBJ2-3 NA NA TRBV6-6 TGTGCCAGCAGGACCCCCATTTCAACAGATACGCAGTATTTT CASRTPISTDTQYF
TRBJ1-2 TRBD1 few TRBV12-3/TRBV12-4 TGTGCCAGCAGTTCCCACAGGGGGGACTATGGCTACACCTTC CASSSHRGDYGYTF
TRBJ2-1 TRBD2 NA TRBV20-1 TGCAGTGCTCAAGGGACTAGCGGGGAATATGAGCAGTTCTTC CSAQGTSGEYEQFF
TRBJ2-1 TRBD2 few TRBV5-1 TGCGCCAGCAGTCGGCTAGCGGTGACGAATGAGCAGTTCTTC CASSRLAVTNEQFF
TRBJ2-7 NA many TRBV20-1 TGCAGTGCTAGAGATTACGCCAAAAACTCCTACGAGCAGTACTTC CSARDYAKNSYEQYF
TRBJ2-1 TRBD1 NA TRBV12-3/TRBV12-4 TGTGCCAGCAGTCTCAGGGGGACAGGTTACAATGAGCAGTTCTTC CASSLRGTGYNEQFF
TRBJ2-5 NA few TRBV25-1 TGTGCCAGCAGTGAATATAACCCGGGGGAAGAGACCCAGTACTTC CASSEYNPGEETQYF
TRBJ2-3 TRBD2 NA TRBV27 TGTGCCAGCAGTCGCCGCTGGGCGGGGGGGCCAACAGATACGCAGTATTTT CASSRRWAGGPTDTQYF